This is a list of T cell receptor beta chains from one sample in a study of T cell responses to AZD1222 COVID-19 vaccine. Profiled with immunoSEQ multiplex PCR; TCRdb holds only in-frame clones, not every one. The profile shows tens of thousands of clones, approximately 86% of them singletons. Sequenced here: peripheral blood, sampled on day 0 of AZD1222 vaccination. All receptors derive from an adult in good health. Each CDR3 is given with its conserved first and last residue. Clone sizes are given selectively: once, few, many, or a class where the clone is expanded.

TRBV9	.	TRBJ2-7	16	CASSVGMGIDYYEQYF
TRBV27	.	TRBJ1-1	14	CASSLSTGITEAFF
TRBV20-1	.	TRBJ2-5	14	CSASEGQGQETQYF
TRBV7-2	.	TRBJ1-1	14	CASSLYGGNTEAFF
TRBV28	.	TRBJ1-2	16	CASRDSTGDTFYGYTF
TRBV19	.	TRBJ1-2	14	CASSSFDRNYGYTF
TRBV18	.	TRBJ1-4	14	CASSPGDSGEKLFF
TRBV12-3/TRBV12-4	.	TRBJ2-7	13	CASSLTQGEEQYF
TRBV7-2	.	TRBJ2-4	13	CASSLAQGNIQYF
TRBV27	.	TRBJ1-2	16	CASSKGDDKPTYGYTF
TRBV6-5	.	TRBJ2-3	16	CASSYSISGRGDTQYF
TRBV28	.	TRBJ1-5	12	CASHAPNQPQHF
TRBV4-1	.	TRBJ2-5	15	CASSHPGPGRETQYF
TRBV6-5	.	TRBJ2-2	15	CASKPEPTNTGELFF
TRBV9	once	TRBJ2-3	16	CASSVGTGAQTDTQYF
TRBV24-1	.	TRBJ2-7	13	CATSRDGTYEQYF
TRBV29-1	.	TRBJ2-2	19	CSVGGVVVRGGRNTGELFF
TRBV6-5	.	TRBJ1-2	16	CASSLDSITANYGYTF
TRBV28	.	TRBJ2-2	15	CASSRTASNTGELFF
TRBV28	once	TRBJ2-7	15	CASRVSGDTHHEQYF
TRBV19	once	TRBJ2-3	17	CASSRRTSGFSTDTQYF
TRBV9	once	TRBJ2-3	15	CASSVVIAGTDTQYF
TRBV27	once	TRBJ1-6	17	CASSPPGPSSYNSPLHF
TRBV7-8	.	TRBJ1-6	16	CASTWGRPPWNSALHF
TRBV4-3	once	TRBJ2-7	17	CASSQDLPGQGFYEQYF
TRBV15	.	TRBJ2-2	16	CATSRTRQAETGELFF
TRBV5-6	.	TRBJ2-5	16	CASSSPLQGAGETQYF
TRBV7-9	few	TRBJ1-1	19	CASSPALRRFRANHTEAFF
TRBV11-1	.	TRBJ2-1	15	CASSSPRVRGDEQFF
TRBV7-6	.	TRBJ2-5	16	CASSLEAGGVQETQYF
TRBV4-2	.	TRBJ1-3	15	CASSPGWQGGNTIYF
TRBV7-2	.	TRBJ1-5	15	CASSFGRAGNQPQHF
TRBV6-5	.	TRBJ2-7	13	CASSRTAGYEQYF
TRBV24-1	.	TRBJ2-7	15	CATSDRRVRSYEQYF
TRBV5-6	.	TRBJ2-5	15	CASSTWDREQETQYF
TRBV7-8	.	TRBJ2-5	14	CASSLQLNRETQYF
TRBV5-1	.	TRBJ2-3	17	CASSPGQGDLGTDTQYF